This T cell receptor beta chain was sequenced for a study of T cell repertoires in cytomegalovirus infection. Study background: Signatures in public TCR beta sequences pointed to both CMV infection and matching HLA type.

This clonotype was seen many times. TCRdb re-analysed the reads in MiXCR, keeping a single row per CDR3 protein. Counted here are roughly 230,000 distinct CDR3 sequences, approximately 15% occurring once; the ten biggest clones make up roughly 45%. CDR1 LGHNT and CDR2 FRNRAP come from the germline V gene. There are 14 residues in the CDR3. V lost 7 bases, J lost 1 base, and 11 bases lay in between. The V call is TRBV12-5, the J call TRBJ2-1, with D perhaps TRBD2 (6 bases). Material for sequencing was CD8+ T cells from PBMCs. The sequence was collected from a human donor in good health (CMV status not recorded). Some clones in this sample may be carry-over from other donors' samples. The chain's CDR3 is CASVLGGSYNEQFF. In nucleotides, the CDR3 is TGTGCTAGTGTCTTGGGGGGATCCTACAATGAGCAGTTCTTC.